This T cell receptor beta chain was retrieved from a study of PD-1 blockade in mismatch repair-deficient tumors. Whole-study results and caveats: Tumor-resident clones, often absent from pretreatment blood, expanded after pembrolizumab and then contracted.

About this clone: Its matching antigen is unknown.

Germline V gene lookup returns CDR1 LNHDA and CDR2 SQIVND (reference sequence). Trimming shortened V by 8 bases and J by 0 bases, and 8 bases separated the two germline ends. This CDR3 spans 14 amino acids. Generated by immunoSEQ multiplex PCR, the TCRdb table keeps only in-frame clones and is missing some. The sample gives roughly 130,000 clones, 88% of which show up once; 12% is in the top ten. The clonotype originates from an adult with mismatch repair-deficient cancer. The material was peripheral blood, obtained roughly 70 weeks after starting pembrolizumab. This chain uses TRBV19 with TRBJ2-6; no firm D call. The CDR3 spells CASAHPSGANVLTF. In DNA, the CDR3 is TGTGCCAGTGCTCACCCCTCTGGGGCCAACGTCCTGACTTTC.